Detailed here is one T cell receptor (beta chain). The antigen is not known. The entry originates in a study of T cell responses to AZD1222 COVID-19 vaccine. Findings and limits, study-wide: Spike-spanning, vaccine-associated CD4 TCRs were dominant at 160-218 and 743-854.

The CDR3 runs 15 residues. V was shortened by 0 bases and J by 5 bases, with 11 bases between the two germline ends. Per germline, CDR1 LGHNA and CDR2 YSLEER. Generated by immunoSEQ multiplex PCR, the TCRdb table keeps only in-frame clones and is missing some. The repertoire consists of fewer than 200,000 clones, with more than 75% occurring once and the leading ten covering roughly 26%. This receptor was taken from an adult who received the AZD1222 COVID-19 vaccine. This material consisted of peripheral blood, taken 28 days after the second AZD1222 dose. V and J are TRBV4-3 and TRBJ2-1; tentative D call: TRBD1 (6 bases). CDR3 nucleotides: TGCGCCAGCAGCCAAGAAGCGAAGGGGGACAATGAGCAGTTCTTC. It specifies CASSQEAKGDNEQFF.